Listed here is a single TCR beta chain. Its antigen is as yet unknown. The CDR3 has 14 amino acids. V lost 6 bases to trimming and J lost 4 bases, with 15 bases between them. CDR1 and CDR2 (germline): MNHEY, SVGEGT. TCRdb used MiXCR to reprocess the 5' RACE reads, holding one entry per CDR3 protein. This sample has about 400,000 distinct CDR3 sequences, with approximately 19% found just once. The data are from a study of T-cell memory formation after mild COVID-19. About the study: TCR clustering was largely donor specific. General study points: Clones that contracted from day 15 to 85 were balanced CD4/CD8, while later expanders leaned CD4+.

The chain recombines TRBV6-2 or TRBV6-3 with TRBJ1-1; D perhaps matches TRBD1 (6 bases). Sample: PBMCs or a T cell subset sorted from them (not recorded which). The sequence came from a man younger than 35 who had mild COVID-19 (a few samples of this study predate the infection). Cell type and time point are not known. In DNA, the CDR3 is TGTGCCAGCAGCCGGAGGGCAGGGGTCACTGAAGCTTTCTTT. Translated, it gives CASSRRAGVTEAFF.